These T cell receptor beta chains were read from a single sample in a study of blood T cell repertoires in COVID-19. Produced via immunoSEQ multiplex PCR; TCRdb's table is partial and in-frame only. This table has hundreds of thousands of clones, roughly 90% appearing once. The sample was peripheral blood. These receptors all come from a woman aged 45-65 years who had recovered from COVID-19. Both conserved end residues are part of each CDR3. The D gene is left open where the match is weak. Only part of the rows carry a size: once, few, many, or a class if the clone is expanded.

DNA: TGTGCCAGCAGCACGACAGGTGAAGCTTTCTTT; CDR3: CASSTTGEAFF; D: NA; size: NA; J: TRBJ1-1; V: TRBV6-6
DNA: TGTGCCAGCAGTTTTGTCCCAAACTACGAGCAGTACTTC; CDR3: CASSFVPNYEQYF; D: NA; size: few; J: TRBJ2-7; V: TRBV12-3/TRBV12-4
DNA: TGTGCCAGCAGCTTCGGTACAGCGAACACTGAAGCTTTCTTT; CDR3: CASSFGTANTEAFF; D: NA; size: NA; J: TRBJ1-1; V: TRBV7-2
DNA: TGTGCCAGTAGTATGGGCGGCGGGGCCTCAGCGAATGAGCAGTTCTTC; CDR3: CASSMGGGASANEQFF; D: NA; size: few; J: TRBJ2-1; V: TRBV19
DNA: TGTGCCAGCAGCTTGGAGACAGGGGGCTGGGGCTACACCTTC; CDR3: CASSLETGGWGYTF; D: TRBD1; size: NA; J: TRBJ1-2; V: TRBV5-4
DNA: TGTGCCAGCAGTCCCCTAGGCGGGGCCGTCTACAATGAGCAGTTCTTC; CDR3: CASSPLGGAVYNEQFF; D: NA; size: NA; J: TRBJ2-1; V: TRBV28
DNA: TGTGCCAGCAGCTTCTCTAATTCACCCCTCCACTTT; CDR3: CASSFSNSPLHF; D: NA; size: NA; J: TRBJ1-6; V: TRBV7-8
DNA: TGTGCCAGTAGTATAGAGGGGGCATCCTACAATGAGCAGTTCTTC; CDR3: CASSIEGASYNEQFF; D: NA; size: few; J: TRBJ2-1; V: TRBV19
DNA: TGTGCCAGCCTAGGAGGGTACAATGAGCAGTTCTTC; CDR3: CASLGGYNEQFF; D: NA; size: NA; J: TRBJ2-1; V: TRBV19
DNA: TGTGCCACCTACGGACAGTCTAGCAATCAGCCCCAGCATTTT; CDR3: CATYGQSSNQPQHF; D: NA; size: NA; J: TRBJ1-5; V: TRBV28
DNA: TGTGCCAGTAGTATATTGGGCAGGGGAAGCACTGAAGCTTTCTTT; CDR3: CASSILGRGSTEAFF; D: NA; size: NA; J: TRBJ1-1; V: TRBV19
DNA: TGTGCCAGCAGTTACTCGAACGGGGATGGCTACACCTTC; CDR3: CASSYSNGDGYTF; D: NA; size: NA; J: TRBJ1-2; V: TRBV6-5
DNA: TGCGCCAGCATCTCGAGGGGGAAGCCCCAGGTCAGCAATCAGCCCCAGCATTTT; CDR3: CASISRGKPQVSNQPQHF; D: NA; size: NA; J: TRBJ1-5; V: TRBV23-1
DNA: TGTGCCAGCAGTTACCCCCAAGCGGACAGCTCCTACGAGCAGTACTTC; CDR3: CASSYPQADSSYEQYF; D: NA; size: NA; J: TRBJ2-7; V: TRBV2
DNA: TGTGCCAGCAGTGAGGGACTGTACTACGAGCAGTACTTC; CDR3: CASSEGLYYEQYF; D: NA; size: NA; J: TRBJ2-7; V: TRBV6-1
DNA: TGTGCCAGCAGTGAATTAGGGGTGGGAGATACGCAGTATTTT; CDR3: CASSELGVGDTQYF; D: NA; size: NA; J: TRBJ2-3; V: TRBV2
DNA: TGTGCCAGTACGGGGTCTCGGGAAATTAACTATGGCTACACCTTC; CDR3: CASTGSREINYGYTF; D: NA; size: NA; J: TRBJ1-2; V: TRBV19
DNA: TGTGCCAGCAAGGTTGCGAGGGACACTGAAGCTTTCTTT; CDR3: CASKVARDTEAFF; D: NA; size: NA; J: TRBJ1-1; V: TRBV2
DNA: TGTGCCAGCAGCCCAGGACAGGGTTTTGGAGAGACCCAGTACTTC; CDR3: CASSPGQGFGETQYF; D: TRBD1; size: once; J: TRBJ2-5; V: TRBV7-2
DNA: TGCGCCAGCAGCTCTACCCCGTCGGGACAGGGGGCATCTGGAAACACCATATATTTT; CDR3: CASSSTPSGQGASGNTIYF; D: TRBD1; size: NA; J: TRBJ1-3; V: TRBV5-1
DNA: TGTGCCAGCAGTTTAGGCGGGGTCACTGAAGCTTTCTTT; CDR3: CASSLGGVTEAFF; D: NA; size: NA; J: TRBJ1-1; V: TRBV12-3/TRBV12-4
DNA: TGTGCCTGGAGTGTAAGGCGGGGGGGGAACATTCAGTACTTC; CDR3: CAWSVRRGGNIQYF; D: TRBD2; size: NA; J: TRBJ2-4; V: TRBV30
DNA: TGTGCCAGCAGCCACGACAGTAGCAATCAGCCCCAGCATTTT; CDR3: CASSHDSSNQPQHF; D: NA; size: few; J: TRBJ1-5; V: TRBV11-2
DNA: TGTGCCAGCAGTTTGGTCGGGAGTCATCAGCCCCAGCATTTT; CDR3: CASSLVGSHQPQHF; D: NA; size: NA; J: TRBJ1-5; V: TRBV28
DNA: TGTGCCAGCAGCTTAGCTAGCGGGGGGGGGACAGATACGCAGTATTTT; CDR3: CASSLASGGGTDTQYF; D: TRBD2; size: many; J: TRBJ2-3; V: TRBV7-6
DNA: TGTGCCTGGAGGGTCAGGGAGGCGTTTAACTATGGCTACACCTTC; CDR3: CAWRVREAFNYGYTF; D: NA; size: NA; J: TRBJ1-2; V: TRBV30
DNA: TGCGCCAGCAGCCCGACAGGGGGGACAGGGGGCTTGAACACCGGGGAGCTGTTTTTT; CDR3: CASSPTGGTGGLNTGELFF; D: TRBD1; size: NA; J: TRBJ2-2; V: TRBV4-3
DNA: TGCAGCGCCTACAGGAGGGGCATGCCTGAAGCTTTCTTT; CDR3: CSAYRRGMPEAFF; D: NA; size: NA; J: TRBJ1-1; V: TRBV29-1
DNA: TGTGCCAGCAGCTTCCGGGAAAAAAATTCACCCCTCCACTTT; CDR3: CASSFREKNSPLHF; D: NA; size: NA; J: TRBJ1-6; V: TRBV5-6
DNA: TGCGCCAGCAGCTCCGGGACAGAATACATGAACACTGAAGCTTTCTTT; CDR3: CASSSGTEYMNTEAFF; D: TRBD1; size: NA; J: TRBJ1-1; V: TRBV5-1
DNA: TGTGCCAGCTCACCATTCGGCAGGGGGGCTGAGACCCAGTACTTC; CDR3: CASSPFGRGAETQYF; D: NA; size: NA; J: TRBJ2-5; V: TRBV18
DNA: TGTGCCAGCAGCCCACAGACAGGCTTTACGGGGGCCAACGTCCTGACTTTC; CDR3: CASSPQTGFTGANVLTF; D: NA; size: NA; J: TRBJ2-6; V: TRBV7-6
DNA: TGTGCCAGCAGTTACCCGACTAGCGGGAGATACACCGGGGAGCTGTTTTTT; CDR3: CASSYPTSGRYTGELFF; D: TRBD2; size: NA; J: TRBJ2-2; V: TRBV6-2/TRBV6-3
DNA: TGTGCCGGCCTATGGACTAGCGGGGGGTTTCAAGAGACCCAGTACTTC; CDR3: CAGLWTSGGFQETQYF; D: TRBD2; size: NA; J: TRBJ2-5; V: TRBV30
DNA: TGTGCCAGCAGCTTTAGCGGGGGGGCCCTTGAGCAGTTCTTC; CDR3: CASSFSGGALEQFF; D: TRBD2; size: NA; J: TRBJ2-1; V: TRBV7-9
DNA: TGTGCCAGCAGCCGTAGCGGACTAGAGGGGGAGACCCAGTACTTC; CDR3: CASSRSGLEGETQYF; D: TRBD2; size: NA; J: TRBJ2-5; V: TRBV11-3
DNA: TGTGCCAGCAGCCAAGATCTGGGCCAGATGATGAACACTGAAGCTTTCTTT; CDR3: CASSQDLGQMMNTEAFF; D: NA; size: once; J: TRBJ1-1; V: TRBV4-2
DNA: TGTGCCAGCGGAATACAGGGTTCGAACACCGGGGAGCTGTTTTTT; CDR3: CASGIQGSNTGELFF; D: NA; size: NA; J: TRBJ2-2; V: TRBV28
DNA: TGTGCCTGGAGTGTCGGGAGACTGACTAACTATGGCTACACCTTC; CDR3: CAWSVGRLTNYGYTF; D: NA; size: once; J: TRBJ1-2; V: TRBV30
DNA: TGCGCCAGCAGCAACCTACAGGGTAATTCACCCCTCCACTTT; CDR3: CASSNLQGNSPLHF; D: NA; size: NA; J: TRBJ1-6; V: TRBV5-1
DNA: TGTGCCAGCAGCACGGACTCCACCACAGATACGCAGTATTTT; CDR3: CASSTDSTTDTQYF; D: NA; size: NA; J: TRBJ2-3; V: TRBV7-9
DNA: TGTGCCAGCAGCTTAGAGGCGGGCTATGGCTACACCTTC; CDR3: CASSLEAGYGYTF; D: NA; size: NA; J: TRBJ1-2; V: TRBV7-9
DNA: TGTGCCAGTAGTAACTATCACGGACAGGGTAGGACTGAAGCTTTCTTT; CDR3: CASSNYHGQGRTEAFF; D: TRBD1; size: NA; J: TRBJ1-1; V: TRBV19
DNA: TGCGCCAGCAGGCTAAGCGGGGGGGCCTACAATGAGCAGTTCTTC; CDR3: CASRLSGGAYNEQFF; D: TRBD2; size: NA; J: TRBJ2-1; V: TRBV5-1
DNA: TGTGCCAGCAGCTCGGGAATAACAGATACGCAGTATTTT; CDR3: CASSSGITDTQYF; D: NA; size: few; J: TRBJ2-3; V: TRBV5-4
DNA: TGCGCCAGCAGCTTGGGGCAGGGGGCCTACGAGCAGTACTTC; CDR3: CASSLGQGAYEQYF; D: TRBD1; size: NA; J: TRBJ2-7; V: TRBV5-1
DNA: TGTGCCAGCAGCCCGCGGGGGGGAGGGCCAAGGAATGAGCAGTTCTTC; CDR3: CASSPRGGGPRNEQFF; D: TRBD2; size: once; J: TRBJ2-1; V: TRBV28
DNA: TGTGCCAGCAGCTTATTCGGCGGGAGGGCCGACAATGAGCAGTTCTTC; CDR3: CASSLFGGRADNEQFF; D: TRBD2; size: NA; J: TRBJ2-1; V: TRBV11-3
DNA: TGCGCCAGCAGCCAAGTCCATTGGTCGGGGGGCCGAGGCAAAAACATTCAGTACTTC; CDR3: CASSQVHWSGGRGKNIQYF; D: NA; size: NA; J: TRBJ2-4; V: TRBV4-1
DNA: TGTGCCAGCAGCGTAGGGGGGCGGGCAAGCTTGAACGAGCAGTACTTC; CDR3: CASSVGGRASLNEQYF; D: NA; size: NA; J: TRBJ2-7; V: TRBV9
DNA: TGTGCCAGCAGCTTAGACATGGGGGGGCCAAAAGAGACCCAGTACTTC; CDR3: CASSLDMGGPKETQYF; D: NA; size: NA; J: TRBJ2-5; V: TRBV11-2
DNA: TGTGCCAGCCCGAGTCGGCGGGGGGAAGGCGAGCAGTACTTC; CDR3: CASPSRRGEGEQYF; D: TRBD2; size: NA; J: TRBJ2-7; V: TRBV6-5
DNA: TGTGCCAGCAGCTTGGGCTCAGTACACCCGGGGGTGAACACTGAAGCTTTCTTT; CDR3: CASSLGSVHPGVNTEAFF; D: NA; size: NA; J: TRBJ1-1; V: TRBV7-9
DNA: TGTGCCAGCAGGGGAGCGGGGAACGTTTACACTGAAGCTTTCTTT; CDR3: CASRGAGNVYTEAFF; D: NA; size: once; J: TRBJ1-1; V: TRBV4-2
DNA: TGTGCCAGCTCACGCGGACAGGCGGGGAACACTGAAGCTTTCTTT; CDR3: CASSRGQAGNTEAFF; D: TRBD1; size: few; J: TRBJ1-1; V: TRBV18
DNA: TGTGCTAGCAGCCCGGGCGGACTGCTGACGGAGCAGTACTTC; CDR3: CASSPGGLLTEQYF; D: NA; size: NA; J: TRBJ2-7; V: TRBV7-7
DNA: TGTGCCAGCAGTTACTCTGCGGGGGGGCCCGTAAATGAGCAGTTCTTC; CDR3: CASSYSAGGPVNEQFF; D: TRBD2; size: NA; J: TRBJ2-1; V: TRBV6-6
DNA: TGTGCCAGTAGTGCCGGGACAGGGTACGGGGGCTCCTACGAGCAGTACTTC; CDR3: CASSAGTGYGGSYEQYF; D: TRBD1; size: NA; J: TRBJ2-7; V: TRBV19
DNA: TGTGCCAGCTCACCCTACCAGGGGTCCTATGGCTACACCTTC; CDR3: CASSPYQGSYGYTF; D: NA; size: NA; J: TRBJ1-2; V: TRBV18